These 17 T cell receptor beta chains originate from one sample sequenced in a study of blood T cell repertoires in COVID-19. Profiled with immunoSEQ multiplex PCR; TCRdb holds only in-frame clones, not every one. The repertoire includes roughly 22,000 clones, 81% of them detected once, and 2% to 2.5% sits in the top ten. The sample was peripheral blood. All receptors derive from a woman in her 70s with COVID-19, enrolled during active disease.

The chain combines TRBV5-1 with TRBJ2-5; no clear D gene. The V end was cut by 1 base, the J end by 3 bases, with 7 bases between. The CDR3 has 13 residues. The germline V gene has CDR1 SGHRS and CDR2 YFSETQ. CDR3 amino acids: CASSLRVKETQYF. The DNA for the CDR3 is TGCGCCAGCAGCTTGCGGGTGAAAGAGACCCAGTACTTC.

The CDR3 DNA is TGTGCCAGCAGTTACCACGCGGGGGGTAGCGGGGGATACAATGAGCAGTTCTTC. It translates to CASSYHAGGSGGYNEQFF. The chain joins TRBV6-2 or TRBV6-3 to TRBJ2-1, with 9 bases matching TRBD2. The CDR3 has 18 amino acids. V was clipped by 2 bases and J by 4 bases; unmatched bases: 12. From germline, CDR1 is MNHEY and CDR2 SVGEGT.

The CDR3 region has the DNA TGTGCCAGCAGCCCTGAACTTCTTTTGGATGAGCAGTTCTTC. Translated, it gives CASSPELLLDEQFF. This chain uses TRBV4-2 with TRBJ2-1; D not certain. The CDR3 spans 14 residues. Per the germline V gene, CDR1 is LGHNA and CDR2 is YNFKEQ. Trimming took 4 bases from V and 8 from J, leaving 15 bases between them.

The V call is TRBV5-1, the J call TRBJ2-2; D unresolved. The CDR3 has 16 amino acids. V was trimmed by 0 bases and J by 0 bases, leaving 9 bases between them. Germline lookup yields CDR1 SGHRS and CDR2 YFSETQ. CDR3 nucleotide sequence: TGCGCCAGCAGCTTGGCTCGCGCGACGAACACCGGGGAGCTGTTTTTT. This translates into CASSLARATNTGELFF.

The chain is built from TRBV5-4 and TRBJ2-5; TRBD2 aligns across 9 bases. This CDR3 comprises 16 residues. The germline CDR1 and CDR2 sequences are SGHNT and YYREEE (reference sequence). V gave up 4 bases and J gave up 5 bases; unmatched junction bases: 12. DNA for the CDR3: TGTGCCAGCAGCCTGGCGGGACTAGCAATGGGGGAGACCCAGTACTTC. Amino acids: CASSLAGLAMGETQYF.

The V gene is TRBV27, the J gene TRBJ1-1; 7 positions match TRBD1. The junction had 9 bases not matched to a gene; V was cut back by 0 bases and J by 8 bases. This CDR3 has 15 amino acids. Germline lookup yields CDR1 MNHEY and CDR2 SMNVEV (reference sequence). The CDR3 here is CASSLSGVRDSEAFF. The DNA of the CDR3 is TGTGCCAGCAGTTTATCGGGAGTCCGGGACAGCGAAGCTTTCTTT.

This sequence joins TRBV7-2 and TRBJ1-6; TRBD1 agrees at 9 bases. The junction had 1 base not matched to a gene; V was cut back by 1 base and J by 9 bases. Germline CDR1 and CDR2: SGHTA and FQGNSA. The CDR3 length is 14 residues. The CDR3 is CASSLGQGGSPLHF. CDR3 DNA sequence: TGTGCCAGCAGCTTAGGACAGGGGGGTTCACCCCTCCACTTT. The entire variable domain, with the rest obtained from reference TRBV7-2 and TRBJ1-6, is as follows: GAGVSQSPSNKVTEKGKDVELRCDPISGHTALYWYRQSLGQGLEFLIYFQGNSAPDKSGLPSDRFSAERTGGSVSTLTIQRTQQEDSAVYLCASSLGQGGSPLHFGNGTRLTVT.

J is TRBJ1-6 and V is TRBV6-5; 7 bases fit TRBD1. The germline V gene encodes CDR1 MNHEY and CDR2 SVGAGI. The CDR3 consists of 14 residues. V was clipped by 8 bases and J by 5 bases; unmatched bases: 6. In DNA, the CDR3 is TGTGCCAGCTTAGACAGGGCAAATAATTCACCCCTCCACTTT. Encoded protein: CASLDRANNSPLHF.

The chain uses TRBV6-2 or TRBV6-3 and TRBJ2-7, with TRBD2 identical over 13 bases. Germline V gene lookup returns CDR1 MNHEY and CDR2 SVGEGT. The CDR3 has 13 amino acids. V shed 4 bases and J 9 bases; nucleotides not matched to a gene: 3. As DNA, the CDR3 is TGTGCCAGCAGTTGGGGACTAGCGGGACGGCAGTACTTC. The encoded protein is CASSWGLAGRQYF.

The genes are TRBV24-1 and TRBJ2-1; 9 bases agree with TRBD1. This CDR3 has 14 amino acids. V shed 4 bases, J shed 8 bases, and the junction held 5 bases outside the gene matches. Germline V CDR1 and CDR2: KGHDR, SFDVKD. CDR3 DNA sequence: TGTGCCACCAGTGACCCGACAGGGGGACATGAGCAGTTCTTC. Translated, it gives CATSDPTGGHEQFF.

This clone appeared a single time. This chain links TRBV27 with TRBJ2-1; perhaps TRBD1 as D (6 bases). Germline V gives CDR1 MNHEY, CDR2 SMNVEV (reference sequence). V lost 5 bases and J lost 3, with 11 bases in between. The CDR3 covers 14 residues. For the CDR3, the DNA is TGTGCCAGCAGTCCAAGGACAGTCTACAATGAGCAGTTCTTC. Encoded protein: CASSPRTVYNEQFF.

V usage is TRBV2 and J usage is TRBJ2-5; TRBD2 agrees at 10 bases. Germline trimming cut 2 bases from V and 1 base from J; bases unmatched to any gene: 1. CDR1 and CDR2 from the germline V gene are SNHLY and FYNNEI. This CDR3 is 15 amino acids long. CDR3 nucleotide sequence: TGTGCCAGCAGTGAATTAGCGGGGGGCCAAGAGACCCAGTACTTC. Residues: CASSELAGGQETQYF.

This sequence joins TRBV29-1 and TRBJ1-1; D is unclear. The V end lost 4 bases, the J end lost 2 bases, and 17 bases lay between the germline ends. Germline assignment: CDR1 SQVTM and CDR2 ANQGSEA. The CDR3 spans 15 residues. DNA for the CDR3: TGCAGCGTTGTAGTTTGGGCAGCAAGCAACACTGAAGCTTTCTTT. This encodes CSVVVWAASNTEAFF.

The chain has TRBV4-3 and TRBJ1-1; D is unclear. Per germline, CDR1 LGHNA and CDR2 YSLEER. Between the trimmed V and J ends, which lost 3 bases and 1 base, there was a span of 12 bases. This CDR3 is built from 15 residues. The CDR3 nucleotides are TGCGCCAGCAGCCAGGGGTTGAGGGAGAACACTGAAGCTTTCTTT. Translating it yields CASSQGLRENTEAFF.

This clone has only a few counts. The V and J genes are TRBV15 and TRBJ1-2, with 7 bases matching TRBD1. This CDR3 contains 15 residues. The germline gives CDR1 LNHNV, CDR2 YYDKDF (reference sequence). Germline trimming cut 0 bases from V and 8 bases from J; bases unmatched to any gene: 9. The CDR3 reads CATSRDRTGAGGYTF. The CDR3 DNA reads TGTGCCACCAGCAGAGATCGGACAGGTGCGGGGGGCTACACCTTC.

The genes are TRBV7-2 and TRBJ2-2; possibly TRBD2 for D (5 bases). CDR3 length equals 14 residues. CDR1 and CDR2 from the germline V gene are SGHTA and FQGNSA. Trimming removed 4 bases at V and 4 bases at J, with 10 bases between. CDR3 coding DNA: TGTGCCAGCAGCTCGACTACCGGCACCGGGGAGCTGTTTTTT. It specifies CASSSTTGTGELFF.

The genes are TRBV13 and TRBJ1-2; unclear D gene. Trimming cost V 4 bases and J 7 bases, with 10 bases left between them. The CDR3 spans 12 residues. Germline assignment: CDR1 PRHDT and CDR2 FYEKMQ (reference sequence). CDR3 in DNA: TGTGCCAGCAGCTCAATACTCGGTGGCTACACCTTC. Its protein is CASSSILGGYTF.